The rows below give T cell receptor beta chains drawn from one sample of a study of blood T cells in healthy people across ages. TCRdb used MiXCR to reprocess the 5' RACE reads, holding one entry per CDR3 protein. In the table there are around 780,000 distinct CDR3 sequences, around 50% of which are singletons. The sequencing input was blood. Receptors were obtained from a man aged 40-49 years in good health. CDR3s include the opening cysteine and the closing phenylalanine or tryptophan. A D gene is named only where the DNA matches it firmly. Clone size is stated in some rows and not others, as once, few, many or a class when expanded.

CDR3 length: 14; J gene: TRBJ2-7; V gene: TRBV28; clone size: once; D gene: -; CDR3 DNA: TGTGCCAGCGGACCGGACGCATACTCCTACGAGCAGTACTTC; CDR3 protein: CASGPDAYSYEQYF
CDR3 length: 18; J gene: TRBJ2-1; V gene: TRBV7-9; clone size: -; D gene: TRBD2; CDR3 DNA: TGTGCCAGCAGCTCCCCGGGACTAGCGGGGGGGGCCTACAATGAGCAGTTCTTC; CDR3 protein: CASSSPGLAGGAYNEQFF
CDR3 length: 20; J gene: TRBJ2-1; V gene: TRBV20-1; clone size: -; D gene: TRBD2; CDR3 DNA: TGCAGTGCCAGGGAGCACCCCTTAGGGACTAGCGGGAGACTTTACAATGAGCAGTTCTTC; CDR3 protein: CSAREHPLGTSGRLYNEQFF
CDR3 length: 14; J gene: TRBJ1-6; V gene: TRBV3-1; clone size: -; D gene: -; CDR3 DNA: TGTGCCAGCAGCCATACCCGCACGAATTCACCCCTCCACTTT; CDR3 protein: CASSHTRTNSPLHF
CDR3 length: 13; J gene: TRBJ2-5; V gene: TRBV7-9; clone size: -; D gene: -; CDR3 DNA: TGTGCCAGCCGGCGGACGGGGTCGGAGACCCAGTACTTC; CDR3 protein: CASRRTGSETQYF
CDR3 length: 17; J gene: TRBJ2-5; V gene: TRBV10-3; clone size: -; D gene: TRBD2; CDR3 DNA: TGTGCCATCAGTGATTCCACCCTGACTAGCGGGGAAGAGACCCAGTACTTC; CDR3 protein: CAISDSTLTSGEETQYF
CDR3 length: 15; J gene: TRBJ2-5; V gene: TRBV18; clone size: -; D gene: -; CDR3 DNA: TGTGCCAGCTCCCTGGGACAAAATAAGGCGGAGACCCAGTACTTC; CDR3 protein: CASSLGQNKAETQYF
CDR3 length: 15; J gene: TRBJ1-1; V gene: TRBV27; clone size: few; D gene: -; CDR3 DNA: TGTGCCAGCAGTTCGGCAGTTAGGGTGAACACTGAAGCTTTCTTT; CDR3 protein: CASSSAVRVNTEAFF
CDR3 length: 17; J gene: TRBJ1-1; V gene: TRBV3-1; clone size: -; D gene: TRBD1; CDR3 DNA: TGTGCCAGCAGCCACCAGAGAGGACAGGGGTTTAACACTGAAGCTTTCTTT; CDR3 protein: CASSHQRGQGFNTEAFF
CDR3 length: 14; J gene: TRBJ1-5; V gene: TRBV7-9; clone size: -; D gene: -; CDR3 DNA: TGTGCCAGCAGCAACGACAGGTGGGATCAGCCCCAGCATTTT; CDR3 protein: CASSNDRWDQPQHF
CDR3 length: 22; J gene: TRBJ2-1; V gene: TRBV6-5; clone size: -; D gene: TRBD2; CDR3 DNA: TGTGCCAGCAGTTACTCGGGGGCAAGACTAGCGGGAGCACCAACTATCTACAATGAGCAGTTCTTC; CDR3 protein: CASSYSGARLAGAPTIYNEQFF
CDR3 length: 16; J gene: TRBJ2-6; V gene: TRBV5-1; clone size: -; D gene: -; CDR3 DNA: TGCGCCAGCAGGGAAGGGACGGTCTCTGGGGCCAACGTCCTGACTTTC; CDR3 protein: CASREGTVSGANVLTF
CDR3 length: 13; J gene: TRBJ2-7; V gene: TRBV10-3; clone size: -; D gene: -; CDR3 DNA: TGTGCCACCTATCGGGACGGTGACTACGAGCAGTACTTC; CDR3 protein: CATYRDGDYEQYF
CDR3 length: 13; J gene: TRBJ2-7; V gene: TRBV7-9; clone size: -; D gene: -; CDR3 DNA: TGTGCCAGCAGGGGTCTCAACGCCTACGAGCAGTACTTC; CDR3 protein: CASRGLNAYEQYF
CDR3 length: 17; J gene: TRBJ2-7; V gene: TRBV7-2; clone size: few; D gene: -; CDR3 DNA: TGTGCCAGCAGCCCCCAGGCTCGGACACAAAGCTCCTACGAGCAGTACTTC; CDR3 protein: CASSPQARTQSSYEQYF
CDR3 length: 14; J gene: TRBJ2-7; V gene: TRBV29-1; clone size: few; D gene: TRBD2; CDR3 DNA: TGCAGCGTTGGACTAGCGGTGTCTGCCTACGAGCAGTACTTC; CDR3 protein: CSVGLAVSAYEQYF
CDR3 length: 19; J gene: TRBJ2-3; V gene: TRBV6-1; clone size: -; D gene: TRBD2; CDR3 DNA: TGTGCCAGCAGACAACTGTGGGGACTAGCGGGAGGAGGTGCGGATACGCAGTATTTT; CDR3 protein: CASRQLWGLAGGGADTQYF
CDR3 length: 13; J gene: TRBJ2-7; V gene: TRBV6-2/TRBV6-3; clone size: -; D gene: -; CDR3 DNA: TGTGCCAGCAGTTACGCTGGGATCTACGAGCAGTACTTC; CDR3 protein: CASSYAGIYEQYF
CDR3 length: 16; J gene: TRBJ2-7; V gene: TRBV5-1; clone size: -; D gene: TRBD2; CDR3 DNA: TGCGCCAGCAGACCGACGGGGACTAGCGGAGTCTACGAGCAGTACTTC; CDR3 protein: CASRPTGTSGVYEQYF
CDR3 length: 13; J gene: TRBJ2-7; V gene: TRBV4-1; clone size: -; D gene: -; CDR3 DNA: TGCGCCAGCAGCCAAGTAGGAAATTACGAGCAGTACTTC; CDR3 protein: CASSQVGNYEQYF
CDR3 length: 15; J gene: TRBJ1-4; V gene: TRBV28; clone size: -; D gene: -; CDR3 DNA: TGTGCCAGCGAGCGCCTGGGGCGCGGTAATGAAAAACTGTTTTTT; CDR3 protein: CASERLGRGNEKLFF
CDR3 length: 14; J gene: TRBJ2-7; V gene: TRBV20-1; clone size: once; D gene: -; CDR3 DNA: TGCAGTGCCAGAGGACAGTTAAGCTCCTACGAGCAGTACTTC; CDR3 protein: CSARGQLSSYEQYF
CDR3 length: 14; J gene: TRBJ2-7; V gene: TRBV29-1; clone size: -; D gene: TRBD1; CDR3 DNA: TGCAGCGTGGGTGCGAGACAGGGGGCCTACGAGCAGTACTTC; CDR3 protein: CSVGARQGAYEQYF
CDR3 length: 11; J gene: TRBJ1-1; V gene: TRBV20-1; clone size: -; D gene: TRBD1; CDR3 DNA: TGCAGTGCTAGGACAGGGGGTAATGCTTTCTTT; CDR3 protein: CSARTGGNAFF
CDR3 length: 17; J gene: TRBJ2-3; V gene: TRBV4-2; clone size: few; D gene: -; CDR3 DNA: TGTGCCAGCAGCCAAGTTAACACAGGCGCCTTCACAGATACGCAGTATTTT; CDR3 protein: CASSQVNTGAFTDTQYF
CDR3 length: 12; J gene: TRBJ2-7; V gene: TRBV2; clone size: -; D gene: -; CDR3 DNA: TGTGCCAGCAGTGATTCCTGGGACGAGCAGTACTTC; CDR3 protein: CASSDSWDEQYF
CDR3 length: 13; J gene: TRBJ2-1; V gene: TRBV6-6; clone size: few; D gene: TRBD2; CDR3 DNA: TGTGCATCCGGGAGGTTAACAGCCAATGAGCAGTTCTTC; CDR3 protein: CASGRLTANEQFF
CDR3 length: 14; J gene: TRBJ2-3; V gene: TRBV20-1; clone size: -; D gene: TRBD2; CDR3 DNA: TGCAGTGCTGAACCTAGCGGGAGCCGGGATACGCAGTATTTT; CDR3 protein: CSAEPSGSRDTQYF
CDR3 length: 13; J gene: TRBJ2-5; V gene: TRBV5-5; clone size: many; D gene: -; CDR3 DNA: TGTGCCAGCAGCTCGAGGGCCGGTGAGACCCAGTACTTC; CDR3 protein: CASSSRAGETQYF
CDR3 length: 14; J gene: TRBJ2-3; V gene: TRBV5-1; clone size: -; D gene: -; CDR3 DNA: TGCGCCAGCAGCTTGGTTGTAGGCACAGATACGCAGTATTTT; CDR3 protein: CASSLVVGTDTQYF
CDR3 length: 13; J gene: TRBJ1-4; V gene: TRBV2; clone size: few; D gene: -; CDR3 DNA: TGTGCCAGCAGTGACAGAGTAAATGAAAAACTGTTTTTT; CDR3 protein: CASSDRVNEKLFF
CDR3 length: 12; J gene: TRBJ1-5; V gene: TRBV3-1; clone size: -; D gene: -; CDR3 DNA: TGTGCCAGCAGCCACTTAGATCAGCCCCAGCATTTT; CDR3 protein: CASSHLDQPQHF
CDR3 length: 13; J gene: TRBJ2-5; V gene: TRBV29-1; clone size: many; D gene: -; CDR3 DNA: TGCAGCGTTGGGAGTACTATGCAAGAGACCCAGTACTTC; CDR3 protein: CSVGSTMQETQYF
CDR3 length: 13; J gene: TRBJ2-1; V gene: TRBV29-1; clone size: -; D gene: TRBD1; CDR3 DNA: TGCAGCGTTTCTCCGGGACAGTGGCATGAGCAGTTCTTC; CDR3 protein: CSVSPGQWHEQFF
CDR3 length: 13; J gene: TRBJ2-5; V gene: TRBV5-5; clone size: few; D gene: TRBD1; CDR3 DNA: TGTGCCAGCAGCACGGACAGGGTAGAGACCCAGTACTTC; CDR3 protein: CASSTDRVETQYF
CDR3 length: 13; J gene: TRBJ2-1; V gene: TRBV7-2; clone size: few; D gene: TRBD2; CDR3 DNA: TGTGCCAGCAGCCGGGGACTAGTCGGTGAGCAGTTCTTC; CDR3 protein: CASSRGLVGEQFF
CDR3 length: 13; J gene: TRBJ2-3; V gene: TRBV7-2; clone size: -; D gene: -; CDR3 DNA: TGTGCCAGCAGCCCCAGAACAGGCGATACGCAGTATTTT; CDR3 protein: CASSPRTGDTQYF
CDR3 length: 14; J gene: TRBJ2-7; V gene: TRBV27; clone size: -; D gene: -; CDR3 DNA: TGTGCCAGCAGTTTAATGGCAGGGTACAATGAGCAGTACTTC; CDR3 protein: CASSLMAGYNEQYF
CDR3 length: 13; J gene: TRBJ2-3; V gene: TRBV10-3; clone size: few; D gene: -; CDR3 DNA: TGTGCCATCAGTGATCGGGTGGCAGATACGCAGTATTTT; CDR3 protein: CAISDRVADTQYF
CDR3 length: 16; J gene: TRBJ2-1; V gene: TRBV5-1; clone size: once; D gene: TRBD2; CDR3 DNA: TGCGCCAGCAGCCCCCAGACTAGCGGGGCGGACAATGAGCAGTTCTTC; CDR3 protein: CASSPQTSGADNEQFF